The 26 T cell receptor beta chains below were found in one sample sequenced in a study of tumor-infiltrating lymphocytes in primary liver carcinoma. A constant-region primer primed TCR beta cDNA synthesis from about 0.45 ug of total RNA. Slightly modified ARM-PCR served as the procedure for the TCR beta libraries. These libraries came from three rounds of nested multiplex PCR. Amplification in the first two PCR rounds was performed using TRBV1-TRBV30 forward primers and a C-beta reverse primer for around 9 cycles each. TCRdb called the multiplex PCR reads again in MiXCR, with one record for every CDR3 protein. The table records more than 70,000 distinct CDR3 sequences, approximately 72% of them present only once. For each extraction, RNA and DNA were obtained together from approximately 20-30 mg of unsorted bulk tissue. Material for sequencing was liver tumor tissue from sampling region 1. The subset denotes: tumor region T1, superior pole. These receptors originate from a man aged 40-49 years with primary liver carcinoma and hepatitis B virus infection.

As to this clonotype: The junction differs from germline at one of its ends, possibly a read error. The CDR3 protein is CSAGGRYSYNEEFF. In DNA form, the CDR3 reads TGCAGTGCTGGCGGGAGGTACTCCTACAATGAGGAGTTCTTC. The chain uses TRBV20-1 and TRBJ2-1; TRBD2 aligns across 8 bases. Germline CDR1 DFQATT, CDR2 SNEGSKA (reference sequence). The CDR3 has 14 amino acids.

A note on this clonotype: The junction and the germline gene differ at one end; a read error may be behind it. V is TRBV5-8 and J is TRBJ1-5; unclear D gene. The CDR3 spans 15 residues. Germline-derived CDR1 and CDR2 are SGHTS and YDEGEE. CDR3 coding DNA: TGTACCAGCAGCGTCGAGACAATATATTTACGGCCCCAGCATTTT. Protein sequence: CTSSVETIYLRPQHF. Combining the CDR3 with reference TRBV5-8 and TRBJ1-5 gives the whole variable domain EAGVTQSPTHLIKTRGQQATLRCSPISGHTSVYWYQQALGLGLQFLLWYDEGEERNRGNFPPRFSGRQFPNYSSELNVNALELEDSALYLCTSSVETIYLRPQHFGDGTRLSIL.

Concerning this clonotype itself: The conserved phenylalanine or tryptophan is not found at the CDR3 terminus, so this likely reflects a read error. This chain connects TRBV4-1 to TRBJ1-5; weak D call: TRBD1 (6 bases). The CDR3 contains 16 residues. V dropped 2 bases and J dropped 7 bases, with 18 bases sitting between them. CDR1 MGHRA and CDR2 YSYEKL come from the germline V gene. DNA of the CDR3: TGCGCCAGCAGCCAAAACACGTACAGGGTCGGCCAGCCCCAGCATTCT. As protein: CASSQNTYRVGQPQHS.

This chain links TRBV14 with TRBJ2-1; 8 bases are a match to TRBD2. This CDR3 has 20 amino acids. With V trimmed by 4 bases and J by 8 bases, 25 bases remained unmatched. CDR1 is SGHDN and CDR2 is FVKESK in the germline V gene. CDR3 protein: CASSRDTGSGRNQRGYEQFF. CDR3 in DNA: TGTGCCAGCAGCCGAGACACCGGGTCAGGTCGGAATCAGCGGGGGTATGAGCAGTTCTTC.

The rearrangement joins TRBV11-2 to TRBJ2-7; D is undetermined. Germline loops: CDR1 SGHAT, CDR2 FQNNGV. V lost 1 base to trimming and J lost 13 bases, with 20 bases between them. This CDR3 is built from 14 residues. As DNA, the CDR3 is TGTGCCAGCAGCTTAGTACTCCCCTCCTACGTGCACTACTTC. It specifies CASSLVLPSYVHYF.

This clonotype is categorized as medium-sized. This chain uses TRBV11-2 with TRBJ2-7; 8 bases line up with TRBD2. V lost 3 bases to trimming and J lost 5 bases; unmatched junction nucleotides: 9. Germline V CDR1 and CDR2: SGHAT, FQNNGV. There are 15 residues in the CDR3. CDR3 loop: CASSFPGLGIHEQYF. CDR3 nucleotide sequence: TGTGCCAGCAGCTTCCCGGGACTAGGGATCCACGAGCAGTACTTC.

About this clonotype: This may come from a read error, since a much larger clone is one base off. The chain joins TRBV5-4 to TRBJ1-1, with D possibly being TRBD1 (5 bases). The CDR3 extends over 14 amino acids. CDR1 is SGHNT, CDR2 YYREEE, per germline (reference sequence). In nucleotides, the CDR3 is TGTGCCAGCAGCTTGGGACAGATGAACATTGAAGCTTTCTTT. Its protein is CASSLGQMNIEAFF.

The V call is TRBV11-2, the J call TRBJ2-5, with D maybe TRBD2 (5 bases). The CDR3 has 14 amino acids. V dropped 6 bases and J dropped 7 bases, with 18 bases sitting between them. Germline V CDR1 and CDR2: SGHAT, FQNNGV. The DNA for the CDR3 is TGTGCCAGCAGAGAGGATGTCTATGGAGGGACCCAGTACTTC. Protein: CASREDVYGGTQYF. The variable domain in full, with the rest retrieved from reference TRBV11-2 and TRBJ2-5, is EAGVAQSPRYKIIEKRQSVAFWCNPISGHATLYWYQQILGQGPKLLIQFQNNGVVDDSQLPKDRFSAERLKGVDSTLKIQPAKLEDSAVYLCASREDVYGGTQYFGPGTRLLVL.

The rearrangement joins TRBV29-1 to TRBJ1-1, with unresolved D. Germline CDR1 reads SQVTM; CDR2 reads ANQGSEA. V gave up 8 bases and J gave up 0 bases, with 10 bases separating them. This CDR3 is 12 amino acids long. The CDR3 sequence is CSLRTLNTEAFF. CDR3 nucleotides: TGCAGCCTTAGGACCCTGAACACTGAAGCTTTCTTT.

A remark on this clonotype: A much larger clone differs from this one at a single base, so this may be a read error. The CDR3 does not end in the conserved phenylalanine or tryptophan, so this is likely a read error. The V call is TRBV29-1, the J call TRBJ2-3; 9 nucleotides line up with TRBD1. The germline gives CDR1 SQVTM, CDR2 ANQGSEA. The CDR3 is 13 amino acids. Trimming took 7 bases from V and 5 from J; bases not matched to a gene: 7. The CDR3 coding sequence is TGCAGCGCGGGACAGGGAAAGAGAGATACGCAGTATCTT. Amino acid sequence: CSAGQGKRDTQYL.

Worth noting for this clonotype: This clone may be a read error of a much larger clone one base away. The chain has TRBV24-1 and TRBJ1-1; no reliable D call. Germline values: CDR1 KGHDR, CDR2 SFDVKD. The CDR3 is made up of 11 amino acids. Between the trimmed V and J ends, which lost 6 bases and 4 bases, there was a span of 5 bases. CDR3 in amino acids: CATSHGTEAFF. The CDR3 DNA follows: TGTGCCACCAGTCATGGCACTGAAGCTTTCTTT.

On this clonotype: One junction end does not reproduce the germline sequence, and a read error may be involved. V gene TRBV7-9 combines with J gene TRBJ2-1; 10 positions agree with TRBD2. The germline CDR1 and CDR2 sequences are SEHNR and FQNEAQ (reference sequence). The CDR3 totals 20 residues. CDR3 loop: CASSLAPGTSVSSSYNEHFF. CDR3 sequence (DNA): TGTGCCAGCAGCTTAGCGCCGGGGACTAGCGTTAGCAGCTCCTACAATGAGCACTTCTTC.

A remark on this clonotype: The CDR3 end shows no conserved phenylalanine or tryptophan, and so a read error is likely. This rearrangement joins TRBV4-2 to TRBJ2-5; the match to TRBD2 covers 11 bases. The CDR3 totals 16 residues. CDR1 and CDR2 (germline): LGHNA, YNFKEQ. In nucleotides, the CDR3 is TGTGCCAGGAGCCAAGTAACTAGCGGGAGTAGAGAGACCCAGTACCTC. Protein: CARSQVTSGSRETQYL.

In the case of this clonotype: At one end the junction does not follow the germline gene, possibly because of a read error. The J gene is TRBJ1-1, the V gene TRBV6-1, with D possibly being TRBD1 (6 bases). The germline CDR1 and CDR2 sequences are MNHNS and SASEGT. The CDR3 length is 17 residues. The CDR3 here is CTSSEARGGGPNTEAFF. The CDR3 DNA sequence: TGTACCAGCAGTGAAGCACGAGGAGGGGGACCGAACACTGAAGCTTTCTTT.

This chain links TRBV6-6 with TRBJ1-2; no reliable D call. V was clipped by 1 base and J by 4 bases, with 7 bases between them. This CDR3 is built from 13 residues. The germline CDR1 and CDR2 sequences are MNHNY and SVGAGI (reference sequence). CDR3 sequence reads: CASSYLGGYGYTF. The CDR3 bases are TGTGCCAGCAGTTACTTGGGTGGCTATGGCTACACCTTC.

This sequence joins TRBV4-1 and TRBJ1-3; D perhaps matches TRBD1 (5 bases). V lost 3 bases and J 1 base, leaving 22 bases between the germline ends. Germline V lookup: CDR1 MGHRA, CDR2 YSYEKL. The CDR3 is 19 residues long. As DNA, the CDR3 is TGCGCCAGCAGCCAGGCCATAAGGGGAACGCTATGGTCTGGAAACACCATATATTTT. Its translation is CASSQAIRGTLWSGNTIYF.

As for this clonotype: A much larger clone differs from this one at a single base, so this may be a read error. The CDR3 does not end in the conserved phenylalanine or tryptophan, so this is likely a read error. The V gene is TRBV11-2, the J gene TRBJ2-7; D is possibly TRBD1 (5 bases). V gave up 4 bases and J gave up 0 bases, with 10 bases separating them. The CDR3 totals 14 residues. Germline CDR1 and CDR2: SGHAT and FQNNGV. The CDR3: CASSSNRNSYEQYS. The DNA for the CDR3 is TGTGCCAGCAGCTCTAACAGGAACTCCTACGAGCAGTACTCC.

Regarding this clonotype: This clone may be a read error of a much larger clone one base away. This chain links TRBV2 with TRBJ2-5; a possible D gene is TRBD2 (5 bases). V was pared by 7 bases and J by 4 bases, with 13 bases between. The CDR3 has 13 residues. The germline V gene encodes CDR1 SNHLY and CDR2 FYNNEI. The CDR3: CASNVLEGETQYF. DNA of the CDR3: TGTGCCAGCAATGTACTCGAGGGAGAGACCCAGTACTTC.

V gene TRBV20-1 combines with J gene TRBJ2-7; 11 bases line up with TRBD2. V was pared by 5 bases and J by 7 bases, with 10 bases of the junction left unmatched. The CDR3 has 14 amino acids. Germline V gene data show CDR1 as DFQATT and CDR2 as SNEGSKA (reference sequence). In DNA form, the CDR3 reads TGCAGTGCTGGGTCTAGCGGGAGGCCGGGGGAGCAGTACTTC. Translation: CSAGSSGRPGEQYF.

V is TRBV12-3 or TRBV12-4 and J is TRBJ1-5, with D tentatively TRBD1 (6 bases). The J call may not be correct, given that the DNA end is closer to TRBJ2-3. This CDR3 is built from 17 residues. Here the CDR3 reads CASSLCSGFGGNQPQYF. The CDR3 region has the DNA TGTGCCAGCAGTTTATGCTCGGGCTTTGGGGGCAATCAGCCCCAGTATTTT.

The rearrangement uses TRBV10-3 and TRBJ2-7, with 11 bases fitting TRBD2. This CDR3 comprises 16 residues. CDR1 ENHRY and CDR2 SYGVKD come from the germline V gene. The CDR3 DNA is TGTGCGGTCAGTGACCCCACTAGCGGGAGCTCCTACGAGCAGTACTTC. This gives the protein CAVSDPTSGSSYEQYF.

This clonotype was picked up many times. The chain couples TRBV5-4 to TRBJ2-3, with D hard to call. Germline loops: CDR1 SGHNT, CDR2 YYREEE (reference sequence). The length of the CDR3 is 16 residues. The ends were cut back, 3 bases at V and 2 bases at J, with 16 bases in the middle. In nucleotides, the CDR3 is TGTGCCAGCAGCTCCACTACACCATCTAACACAGATACGCAGTATTTT. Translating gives CASSSTTPSNTDTQYF. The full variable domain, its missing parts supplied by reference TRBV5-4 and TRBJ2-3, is ETGVTQSPTHLIKTRGQQVTLRCSSQSGHNTVSWYQQALGQGPQFIFQYYREEENGRGNFPPRFSGLQFPNYSSELNVNALELDDSALYLCASSSTTPSNTDTQYFGPGTRLTVL.

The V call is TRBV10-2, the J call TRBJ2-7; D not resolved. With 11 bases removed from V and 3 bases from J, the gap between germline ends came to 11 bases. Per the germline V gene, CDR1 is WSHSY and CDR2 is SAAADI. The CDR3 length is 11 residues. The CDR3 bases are TGCGCCTGCCGAACTTACTACGAGCAGTACTTC. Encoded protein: CACRTYYEQYF.

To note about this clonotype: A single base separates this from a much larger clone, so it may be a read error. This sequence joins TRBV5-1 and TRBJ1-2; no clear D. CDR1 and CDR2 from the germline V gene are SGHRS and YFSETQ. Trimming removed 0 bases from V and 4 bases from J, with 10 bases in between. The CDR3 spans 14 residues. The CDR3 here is CASSLAGVSYGYTF. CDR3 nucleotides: TGCGCCAGCAGCTTGGCCGGGGTCAGCTATGGCTACACCTTC.

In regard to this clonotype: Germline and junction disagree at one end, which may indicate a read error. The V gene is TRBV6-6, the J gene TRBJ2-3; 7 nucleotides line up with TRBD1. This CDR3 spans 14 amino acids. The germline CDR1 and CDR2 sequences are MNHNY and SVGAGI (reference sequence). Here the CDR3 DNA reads TGTGCCAGCAGTTTCCTAGCAGGGACAGATATGCAGTATTTT. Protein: CASSFLAGTDMQYF.

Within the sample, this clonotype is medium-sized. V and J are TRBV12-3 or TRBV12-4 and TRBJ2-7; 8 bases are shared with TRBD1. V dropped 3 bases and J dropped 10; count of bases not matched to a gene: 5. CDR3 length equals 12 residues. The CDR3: CASSFQGAVQYF. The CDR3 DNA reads TGTGCCAGCAGTTTCCAGGGGGCGGTACAGTACTTC.